This T cell receptor (beta chain) was documented in a study of human T cells and chemical hapten exposure. Study overall: The study traced per-sample TCR yield variation mainly to small differences in pooled library volumes.

Ten or more counts support this clonotype. The antigen is unknown. The time point here: patch test 2, 6 weeks after DPC sensitization. Treatment meaning: therapeutic diphenylcyclopropenone sensitization with weekly scalp DPC. Points from the study as a whole: Clustering by CDR3 similarity yielded significantly more large clusters from expanded TCRs than controls. The number of TCRs above 1 in 1000 frequency did not change after DPC sensitization.

Trimming left V 0 bases short and J 1 base short, with 7 bases between. Germline lookup yields CDR1 ENHRY and CDR2 SYGVKD. This CDR3 has 16 residues. Methods used by the authors: Counts of TCRs in each sample centred on a median of around 100,000 and extended from roughly 25,000 to 750,000. MiXCR was run by TCRdb on the RACE reads, yielding one entry per CDR3 protein. Here the V and J calls rest on TCRdb's processing, not on the authors' analysis. The repertoire has a few hundred thousand distinct CDR3 sequences, 6% to 7% of them found once; the top ten carry about 6%. Sequencing was performed on whole blood, taken in connection with sensitization to the hapten diphenylcyclopropenone (DPC). The chain is built from TRBV10-3 and TRBJ2-6, with a weak D call TRBD1 (5 bases). This receptor was taken from a woman aged 18-30 years with alopecia areata. Some clones in this sample may be carry-over from other donors' samples. CDR3 sequence (DNA): TGTGCCATCAGTGAGTCGCAGGGTTCTGGGGCCAACGTCCTGACTTTC. The encoded protein is CAISESQGSGANVLTF.